Each of the 15 T cell receptor beta chains below was sequenced from the same sample in a study of metastatic and nonmetastatic thyroid tumors. Until they underwent thyroid surgery, no patient had received any treatment. TCRdb reprocessed the PCR reads via MiXCR. The top ten clones hold roughly 15% of a sample with around 50,000 clones, 25% to 35% of them seen once. The material sequenced was blood. These receptors were collected from a female donor with papillary thyroid cancer or a benign thyroid nodule (not recorded which). Some clones in this sample may be carry-over from other donors' samples.

This clone was recorded a few times. The rearrangement links TRBV10-3 to TRBJ2-7; D not resolved. The CDR3 contains 11 residues. CDR1 is ENHRY, CDR2 SYGVKD, per germline. The V end lost 4 bases, the J end lost 4 bases, and 5 bases lay between the germline ends. In DNA, the CDR3 is TGTGCCATCAGTGCAGAATACGAGCAGTACTTC. Protein sequence: CAISAEYEQYF.

This clone has a handful of counts. The rearrangement joins TRBV6-5 to TRBJ2-7; D is perhaps TRBD1 (5 bases). Deletions cut 2 bases from V and 6 bases from J, with 17 bases between. The V gene's germline CDR1 is MNHEY and CDR2 SVGAGI. The CDR3 sequence is 15 residues long. CDR3 amino acids: CASSYTQGLSAEQYF. CDR3 coding DNA: TGTGCCAGCAGTTACACCCAGGGTTTGTCGGCCGAGCAGTACTTC.

This clone was seen only a few times. This chain connects TRBV6-2 or TRBV6-3 to TRBJ1-1, with D unresolved. Trimming pared 0 bases from V and 8 bases from J, leaving 10 bases between. This CDR3 has 13 amino acids. In germline, CDR1 is MNHEY, CDR2 SVGEGT. CDR3 DNA sequence: TGTGCCAGCAGTTACTCGTCGCGCTTAGAAGCTTTCTTT. As protein: CASSYSSRLEAFF.

In its sample, this clone is hyperexpanded. The chain links TRBV4-1 to TRBJ1-6; no clear D gene. This CDR3 has 15 residues. The germline V gene encodes CDR1 MGHRA and CDR2 YSYEKL. V lost 3 bases and J lost 9, with 15 bases in between. CDR3: CASSHDGEFGSPLHF. DNA of the CDR3: TGCGCCAGCAGCCACGACGGGGAGTTTGGTTCACCCCTCCACTTT.

The genes are TRBV4-2 and TRBJ2-7, with unresolved D. This CDR3 comprises 14 residues. Germline V gene sequence: CDR1 LGHNA, CDR2 YNFKEQ. Trimming took off 4 bases at V and 4 bases at J, with 14 bases between the two ends. CDR3 bases: TGTGCCAGCAGCCTTAGGGCCCAAGGTTACGAGCAGTACTTC. Protein product: CASSLRAQGYEQYF.

This clone was seen only a few times. The chain is built from TRBV27 and TRBJ1-2; TRBD1 matches at 10 bases. Germline V gene lookup returns CDR1 MNHEY and CDR2 SMNVEV (reference sequence). V lost 5 bases and J lost 6; bases outside the gene matches: 6. The CDR3 loop spans 14 amino acids. The CDR3 loop is CASSRTGGWDGYTF. The CDR3 DNA sequence: TGTGCCAGCAGTAGGACAGGGGGATGGGATGGCTACACCTTC.

J is TRBJ2-2 and V is TRBV20-1; D tentatively reads TRBD1 or TRBD2 (5 bases each). The CDR3 loop spans 15 amino acids. The V gene's germline CDR1 is DFQATT and CDR2 SNEGSKA (reference sequence). The V and J ends lost 2 bases and 1 base respectively, with 11 bases between them. The CDR3: CSARNSGLNTGELFF. In nucleotides, the CDR3 is TGCAGTGCTAGAAATTCGGGGCTGAACACCGGGGAGCTGTTTTTT.

This clone was counted a few times. CDR3 nucleotide sequence: TGTGCCAGTAGTATAGCGGCGGGGCGGTACGAGCAGTACTTC. It specifies CASSIAAGRYEQYF. The J gene is TRBJ2-7, the V gene TRBV19; TRBD2 might be the D (6 bases). The CDR3 is 14 amino acids. Trimming shortened V by 1 base and J by 4 bases, and 11 bases separated the two germline ends. Germline loops: CDR1 LNHDA, CDR2 SQIVND (reference sequence). Together with reference TRBV19 and TRBJ2-7, the CDR3 gives the full variable domain: DGGITQSPKYLFRKEGQNVTLSCEQNLNHDAMYWYRQDPGQGLRLIYYSQIVNDFQKGDIAEGYSVSREKKESFPLTVTSAQKNPTAFYLCASSIAAGRYEQYFGPGTRLTVT.

This clone was counted at least ten times. V and J are TRBV9 and TRBJ2-2, with D unclear. V lost 3 bases and J 8 bases, leaving 17 bases between the germline ends. The germline V gene encodes CDR1 SGDLS and CDR2 YYNGEE. This CDR3 region has 15 residues. The CDR3, as DNA: TGTGCCAGCAGCGCCAGCCTTTATTCGTCTGGGGAGCTGTTTTTT. Protein: CASSASLYSSGELFF.

In its sample, this clone was seen a few times. The chain carries TRBV6-5 and TRBJ2-2, with 7 bases matching TRBD1. Unmatched junction bases numbered 7, after V lost 3 bases and J lost 6 bases. CDR3 length equals 15 residues. Germline-derived CDR1 and CDR2 are MNHEY and SVGAGI. The CDR3 sequence: CASSYRGQRSGELFF. The CDR3 nucleotides are TGTGCCAGCAGTTATAGGGGACAGAGGTCCGGGGAGCTGTTTTTT.

V usage is TRBV27 and J usage is TRBJ1-1, with TRBD1 identical over 7 bases. The germline V gene encodes CDR1 MNHEY and CDR2 SMNVEV (reference sequence). Unmatched junction bases numbered 6, after V lost 8 bases and J lost 0 bases. CDR3 size: 14 residues. CDR3 nucleotides: TGTGCCAGCTCACGACAGGGATTGAACACTGAAGCTTTCTTT. Its translation: CASSRQGLNTEAFF.

V and J are TRBV20-1 and TRBJ2-7, with D tentatively TRBD1 (8 bases). Trimming cost V 4 bases and J 3 bases, with 16 bases left between them. Germline assignment: CDR1 DFQATT and CDR2 SNEGSKA (reference sequence). The CDR3 has 14 residues. The CDR3 DNA reads TGCAGTGCTATAGGACAGGGAGGGAGCTACGAGCAGTACTTC. Translation gives CSAIGQGGSYEQYF.

Details on this clone: This CDR3 is also generated by other DNA sequences in the sample. The chain carries TRBV11-2 and TRBJ2-3, with 12 bases matching TRBD2. Germline V CDR1 and CDR2: SGHAT, FQNNGV. Trimming at V came to 1 base and at J to 6 bases, leaving 5 bases not matched to a gene. This CDR3 region has 16 residues. CDR3 DNA sequence: TGTGCCAGCAGCTTAGGGGGGACTAGCGGGCGGGATACGCAGTATTTT. This codes for CASSLGGTSGRDTQYF.

This clone was seen more than once but under ten times. This chain joins TRBV6-1 and TRBJ2-7; no firm D call. Trimming left V 8 bases short and J 0 bases short, with 8 bases between. This CDR3 has 12 residues. The germline gives CDR1 MNHNS, CDR2 SASEGT. This chain's CDR3 is CASGGSSYEQYF. CDR3 bases: TGTGCCAGCGGTGGAAGCTCCTACGAGCAGTACTTC.

The chain has TRBV6-1 and TRBJ1-5; tentatively, D is TRBD1 (6 bases). The CDR3 extends over 12 amino acids. Germline V gene sequence: CDR1 MNHNS, CDR2 SASEGT. The V gene lost 4 bases and the J gene lost 11 bases, with 12 bases spanning the gap. The CDR3 nucleotides are TGTGCCAGCAGTGGGGGGCTTCCAGCCCAGCATTTT. Translated, it gives CASSGGLPAQHF.